The text below deals with one TCR beta chain. The antigen it recognizes is unknown. Qualities for individual bases were not recorded, and no much larger clone is one base off. This record belongs to a study of early T cells in non-severe SARS-CoV-2 infection (dated by TCRdb to the early 2020s). With regard to the full study: Because TCR sequencing relied on bulk RNA taken from unsorted whole blood, pairing of alpha and beta chains was not possible. The research as a whole found: VDJdb matching was skewed toward anti-spike CD8 responses and likely underestimated virus-specific expansions by missing private and CD4 specificities.

Set within a cohort of healthcare workers in London, UK, this nested case-control study involved weekly PCR testing of nasopharyngeal swabs along with blood sampling. Between 23 and 31 March 2020, the week of the UK lockdown, healthcare workers were enrolled and then followed up weekly for as long as 16 weeks. The method behind the library was 5' RACE. Reads for this sample came from a NextSeq 500. In the TCR library protocol, unique molecular identifiers were attached to individual cDNA molecules to correct for PCR bias and sequencing error. Both TCR alpha and beta chains were sequenced, and tight co-correlation was observed between alpha and beta sequence abundances in each sample. The paper's data handling went like this. Decombinator V4 was used to annotate TCR sequences for V gene, J gene and CDR3. Expanded TCRs were defined as changing significantly between any two time points under a Poisson model with p below 0.0001. TCR abundances were normalised to the total number of TCRs sequenced in each sample and reported as counts per million. TRAV1-2 paired with TRAJ12, TRAJ20 or TRAJ33 defined MAIT TCRs, while TRAV10 paired with TRAJ18 defined iNKT TCRs. VDJdb, accessed 1 November 2021, was searched for CMV, EBV and SARS-CoV-2 annotated TCRs, with TCRs annotated for multiple antigens excluded. TCRdb applied fastp at Q25 and MiXCR to the public reads, then kept only in-frame beta chains. Identical CDR3 proteins give one entry, which carries the most common genes and DNA. The V and J calls and clone size are TCRdb's, not the authors'. Recorded for this sample are under 60,000 distinct CDR3 sequences; 8.7% of them occurred a single time. Around 3.7% of the sample belongs to the ten largest clones.

V lost 5 bases and J lost 4 bases; the stretch between them is 17 bases long. The CDR3 measures 15 amino acids from cysteine to phenylalanine. The only DNA kept is the CDR3, 45 bases in frame from the first base. The sequence was obtained from an adult who was a healthcare worker with PCR-confirmed SARS-CoV-2 infection or an uninfected control (not recorded which). This material consisted of whole blood, taken at baseline. This chain is built from TRBV12-3 or TRBV12-4 and TRBJ1-1; TRBD1 is a weak D gene call, 5 bases matching. The CDR3 region has the sequence CASSLSWQGSTEAFF. The bases read TGTGCCAGCAGTCTCTCCTGGCAGGGAAGCACTGAAGCTTTCTTT.